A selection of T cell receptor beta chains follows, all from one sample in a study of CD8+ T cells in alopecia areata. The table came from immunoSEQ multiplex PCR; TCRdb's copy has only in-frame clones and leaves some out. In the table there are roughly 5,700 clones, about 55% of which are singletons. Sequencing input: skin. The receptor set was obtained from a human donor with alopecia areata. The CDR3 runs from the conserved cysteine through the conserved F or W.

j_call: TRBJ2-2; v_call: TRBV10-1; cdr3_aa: CASSEEFAGELFF
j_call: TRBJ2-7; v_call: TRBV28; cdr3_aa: CASSLFFGEQYF
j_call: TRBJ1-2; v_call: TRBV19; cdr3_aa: CASSISGTVYGYTF
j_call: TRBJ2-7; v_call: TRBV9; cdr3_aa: CASSPRRGAYEQYF
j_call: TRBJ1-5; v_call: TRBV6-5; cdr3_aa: CASSPRGFNQPQHF
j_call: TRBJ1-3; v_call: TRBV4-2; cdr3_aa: CASSQDDVGNTIYF
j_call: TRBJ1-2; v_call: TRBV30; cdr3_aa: CAWAAGEGYGYTF
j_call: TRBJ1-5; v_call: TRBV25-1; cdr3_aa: CASQNPGPNQPQHF
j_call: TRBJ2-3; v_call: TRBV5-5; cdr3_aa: CASSFEGPDTQYF
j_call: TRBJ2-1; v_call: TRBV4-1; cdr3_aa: CASSPLIADGNEQFF
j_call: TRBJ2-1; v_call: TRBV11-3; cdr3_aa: CASSAPGGLTREQFF
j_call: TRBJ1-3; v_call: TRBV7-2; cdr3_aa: CASSVQGMAGNTIYF
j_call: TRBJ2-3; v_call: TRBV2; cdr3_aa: CASSATSGAVEGDTQYF
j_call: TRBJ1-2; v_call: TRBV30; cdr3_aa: CAWTAQNYGYTF
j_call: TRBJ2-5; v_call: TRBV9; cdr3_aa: CASSAGAGGAETQYF
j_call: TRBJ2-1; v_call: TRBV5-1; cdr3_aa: CASSLSGRTNNEQFF
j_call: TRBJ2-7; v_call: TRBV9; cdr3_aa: CASSVGSGLASRGLSEQYF
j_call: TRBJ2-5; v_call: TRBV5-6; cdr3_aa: CASSFRLLGGETQYF
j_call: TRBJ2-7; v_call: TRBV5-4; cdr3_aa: CASSKNRGLGEQYF
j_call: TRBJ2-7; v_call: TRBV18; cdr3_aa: CASSPSAGGPYLGEQYF
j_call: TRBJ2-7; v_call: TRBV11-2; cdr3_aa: CASSLDRYEQYF
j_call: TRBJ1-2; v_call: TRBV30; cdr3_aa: CAWKRTGKYGYTF
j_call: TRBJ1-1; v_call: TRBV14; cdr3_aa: CASSLRRGDEAFF
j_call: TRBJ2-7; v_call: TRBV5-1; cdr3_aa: CASSVAGSSYEQYF
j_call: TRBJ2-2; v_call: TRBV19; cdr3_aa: CASMSPGANTGELFF
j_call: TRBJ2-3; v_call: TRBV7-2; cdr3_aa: CASSPRTDTQYF
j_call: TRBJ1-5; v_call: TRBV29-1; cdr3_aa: CSVADGFLGNQPQHF
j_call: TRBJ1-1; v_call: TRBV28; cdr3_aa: CASSLSRLGDTEAFF
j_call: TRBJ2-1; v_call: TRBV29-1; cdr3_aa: CSVEVAGGGNEQFF
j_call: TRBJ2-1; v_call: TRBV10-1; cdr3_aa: CASSELAGGQYEQFF
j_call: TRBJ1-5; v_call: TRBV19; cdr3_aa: CATSGGITQPQHF
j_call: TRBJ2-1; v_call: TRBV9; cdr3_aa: CASSSPGTSGGSSYNEQFF
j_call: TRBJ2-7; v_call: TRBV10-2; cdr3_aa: CASRAASSWGEQYF
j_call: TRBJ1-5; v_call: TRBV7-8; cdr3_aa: CASSTSGTGSQPQHF
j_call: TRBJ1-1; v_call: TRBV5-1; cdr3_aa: CASSWDGNAEAFF
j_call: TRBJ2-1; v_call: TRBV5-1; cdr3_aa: CASSLPRDYNEQFF
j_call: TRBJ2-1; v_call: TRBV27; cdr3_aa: CASSLQGYAEQFF
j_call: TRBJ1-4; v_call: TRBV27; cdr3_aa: CASAGSRGEKLFF
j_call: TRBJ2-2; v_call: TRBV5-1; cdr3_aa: CASSFSTGELFF
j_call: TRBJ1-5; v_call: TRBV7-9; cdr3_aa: CASSSTASNQPQHF
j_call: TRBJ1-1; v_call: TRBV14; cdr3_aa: CASSHRPELNTEAFF